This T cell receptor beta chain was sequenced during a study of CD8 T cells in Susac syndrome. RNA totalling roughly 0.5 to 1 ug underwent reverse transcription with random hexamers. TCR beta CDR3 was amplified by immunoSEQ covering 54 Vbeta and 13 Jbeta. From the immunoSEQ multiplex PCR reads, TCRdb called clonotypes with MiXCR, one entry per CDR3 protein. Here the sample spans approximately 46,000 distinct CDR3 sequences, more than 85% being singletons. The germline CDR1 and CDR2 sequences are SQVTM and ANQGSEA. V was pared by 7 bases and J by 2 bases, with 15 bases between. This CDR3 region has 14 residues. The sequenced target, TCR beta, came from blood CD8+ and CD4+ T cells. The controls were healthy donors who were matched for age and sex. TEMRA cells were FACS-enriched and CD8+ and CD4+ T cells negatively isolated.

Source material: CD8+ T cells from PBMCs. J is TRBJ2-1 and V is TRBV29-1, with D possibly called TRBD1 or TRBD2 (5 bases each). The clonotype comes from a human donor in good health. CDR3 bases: TGCAGCGCCAAGGGGAGATCGGCCTACAATGAGCAGTTCTTC. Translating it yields CSAKGRSAYNEQFF.